The 31 T cell receptor beta chains in this list originate from one sample, sequenced in a study of T cells in Graves' hyperthyroidism and ophthalmopathy. RNA transcripts were the template for amplifying TCR beta CDR3 regions. TCR CDR3 underwent first-round RT-PCR with the HTBI primer set. Each CDR3 protein gets one entry after TCRdb re-called the multiplex PCR reads with MiXCR. The sample consists of around 600,000 distinct CDR3 sequences, about 14% of them appearing once. Sequencing was done on a sample of blood. The receptors were sampled from a woman between 50 and 59 years old with Graves' ophthalmopathy.

The chain links TRBV6-1 to TRBJ2-2; TRBD2 matches at 10 bases. Germline CDR1 MNHNS, CDR2 SASEGT. V shed 2 bases and J 1 base; nucleotides not matched to a gene: 7. The CDR3 runs to 18 residues. The CDR3, as DNA: TGTGCCAGCAGTGAATGGGCAAGCGGGAGGGTGAACACCGGGGAGCTGTTTTTT. Protein product: CASSEWASGRVNTGELFF.

This rearrangement joins TRBV5-1 to TRBJ1-1, with no clear D. The CDR3 spans 14 residues. The V end was cut by 0 bases, the J end by 13 bases, with 19 bases between. The germline gives CDR1 SGHRS, CDR2 YFSETQ. CDR3 region: CASSLDWSSNLVFF. The CDR3 DNA is TGCGCCAGCAGCTTGGATTGGAGCAGTAATCTAGTTTTCTTT.

There are a few counts of this clonotype. DNA for the CDR3: TGCGCCAGCAGCTTGGGCACAGGGCCTACAGATACGCAGTATTTT. Protein product: CASSLGTGPTDTQYF. The chain combines TRBV5-1 with TRBJ2-3; a possible D gene is TRBD1 (6 bases). The CDR3 spans 15 residues. Trimming left V 0 bases short and J 3 bases short, with 11 bases between. Germline-derived CDR1 and CDR2 are SGHRS and YFSETQ.

This clonotype has a count of ten or more. The rearrangement links TRBV20-1 to TRBJ2-4; D perhaps matches TRBD2 (5 bases). V shed 6 bases and J shed 9 bases, with 18 bases lying between them. Germline assignment: CDR1 DFQATT and CDR2 SNEGSKA (reference sequence). The CDR3 has 13 amino acids. CDR3 nucleotides: TGCAGTGCCAGCACGCCGGACTCCTTCATTCAGTACTTC. Translation: CSASTPDSFIQYF.

This clonotype occurred many times. This chain joins TRBV7-2 and TRBJ2-2, with TRBD2 matching 8 bases. The V gene's germline CDR1 is SGHTA and CDR2 FQGNSA. The ends lost 4 bases at V and 4 bases at J; junction bases unmatched: 5. The CDR3 runs to 15 residues. The CDR3 DNA follows: TGTGCCAGCAGCTCAGCGGGAGCGGGCACCGGGGAGCTGTTTTTT. Protein: CASSSAGAGTGELFF.

CDR3 DNA sequence: TGTGCCAGCAAGGAGTCCGGGACAGGGGGCTGGTACACTGAAGCTTTCTTT. As protein: CASKESGTGGWYTEAFF. J is TRBJ1-1 and V is TRBV28; 12 bases are a match to TRBD1. The CDR3 sequence is 17 residues long. Germline-derived CDR1 and CDR2 are MDHEN and SYDVKM. V was pared by 7 bases and J by 3 bases, with 12 bases of the junction left unmatched.

This chain uses TRBV6-1 with TRBJ1-2, with TRBD1 identical over 8 bases. This CDR3 has 13 amino acids. Germline V gene lookup returns CDR1 MNHNS and CDR2 SASEGT. V gave up 7 bases and J gave up 8 bases; unmatched junction bases: 9. In DNA form, the CDR3 reads TGTGCCAGCATTGGGACAGGACCCGCGGGCTACACCTTC. Its protein product is CASIGTGPAGYTF.

This clonotype was seen more than once but under ten times. J is TRBJ2-3 and V is TRBV30; 7 positions match TRBD2. V was clipped by 2 bases and J by 4 bases; unmatched bases: 6. The CDR3 spans 14 residues. The V gene's germline CDR1 is GTSNPN and CDR2 SVGIG (reference sequence). CDR3 nucleotides: TGTGCCTGGAGTTATGGGGGAGGGGCAGATACGCAGTATTTT. Translation: CAWSYGGGADTQYF.

J is TRBJ2-7 and V is TRBV11-3; 8 bases fit TRBD2. The CDR3 sequence is 15 residues long. The germline V gene has CDR1 SGHNT and CDR2 YENEEA. After removal of 5 bases from V and 5 bases from J, the junction contained 11 bases not matched to a gene. CDR3 sequence reads: CASSKTSGSMDEQYF. The CDR3 DNA sequence: TGTGCCAGCAGCAAAACCAGCGGGAGTATGGACGAGCAGTACTTC.

CDR3: CASSLGTSGRANNEQFF. In DNA form, the CDR3 reads TGTGCCAGCAGCTTAGGGACTAGCGGGAGGGCCAACAATGAGCAGTTCTTC. The chain employs TRBV7-6 and TRBJ2-1, with TRBD2 matching 15 bases. Per the germline V gene, CDR1 is SGHVS and CDR2 is FNYEAQ. Trimming cost V 1 base and J 5 bases; bases outside gene matches: 3. The CDR3 runs 17 residues.

The gene calls are TRBV7-8 and TRBJ2-7; 10 bases line up with TRBD2. Trimming removed 1 base from V and 0 bases from J; junction bases left unmatched: 15. The CDR3 covers 20 residues. Germline lookup yields CDR1 SGHVS and CDR2 FQNEAQ. The CDR3 loop is CASSLGLLAGTARSSYEQYF. In DNA form, the CDR3 reads TGTGCCAGCAGCTTAGGCCTACTAGCGGGGACGGCCAGGAGCTCCTACGAGCAGTACTTC.

As to this clonotype: A much larger clone lies one base from this, so it may be a read error. The chain uses TRBV20-1 and TRBJ1-6; 8 positions match TRBD1. Germline CDR1 and CDR2: DFQATT and SNEGSKA (reference sequence). The length of the CDR3 is 15 residues. CDR3 residues: CSAQRAGQVDSPLYF. In DNA form, the CDR3 reads TGCAGTGCTCAACGGGCGGGACAGGTCGATTCACCCCTCTACTTT.

This chain connects TRBV6-1 to TRBJ2-2; 7 nucleotides line up with TRBD2. After removal of 6 bases from V and 5 bases from J, the junction contained 15 bases not matched to a gene. CDR1 is MNHNS and CDR2 is SASEGT in the germline V gene. The CDR3 spans 17 residues. CDR3 nucleotides: TGTGCCAGCAGGGGTAGTGGGAGGGCGGCATTGACCGGGGAGCTGTTTTTT. The encoded protein is CASRGSGRAALTGELFF.

In this sample, this clonotype turned up many times. This chain joins TRBV7-8 and TRBJ2-7; tentative D call: TRBD2 (5 bases). Trimming removed 0 bases from V and 2 bases from J, with 8 bases in between. CDR1 and CDR2 from the germline V gene are SGHVS and FQNEAQ. This CDR3 spans 14 amino acids. Here the CDR3 DNA reads TGTGCCAGCAGCTTAGCGTCAGCGGCCTACGAGCAGTACTTC. This sequence encodes CASSLASAAYEQYF.

The table lists this clonotype with many counts. V usage is TRBV2 and J usage is TRBJ2-1; D ambiguous. V dropped 6 bases and J dropped 7 bases, with 4 bases sitting between them. Looked up from germline, CDR1 is SNHLY and CDR2 is FYNNEI. This CDR3 spans 10 amino acids. CDR3 bases: TGTGCCAGCAGACGGAATGAGCAGTTCTTC. Its translation is CASRRNEQFF.

Many counts were recorded for this clonotype. The chain is built from TRBV27 and TRBJ1-2; 8 nucleotides line up with TRBD1. CDR1 MNHEY and CDR2 SMNVEV come from the germline V gene (reference sequence). The V and J ends lost 5 bases and 7 bases, in that order; junction bases with no gene match: 9. There are 14 residues in the CDR3. This CDR3 reads CASSAYQGASGYTF. The CDR3 DNA follows: TGTGCCAGCAGTGCTTACCAGGGGGCGAGTGGCTACACCTTC.

The chain combines TRBV19 with TRBJ2-7; 8 bases align to TRBD1. With V trimmed by 4 bases and J by 4 bases, 6 bases remained unmatched. Germline V gene lookup returns CDR1 LNHDA and CDR2 SQIVND (reference sequence). This CDR3 spans 14 amino acids. CDR3 sequence: CASSRQGWEYEQYF. CDR3 in DNA: TGTGCCAGTAGTAGACAGGGGTGGGAGTACGAGCAGTACTTC.

This clonotype was seen a few times. The J gene is TRBJ2-3, the V gene TRBV9; TRBD1 is a possible D gene (6 bases). The CDR3 is made up of 15 amino acids. CDR1 and CDR2 from the germline V gene are SGDLS and YYNGEE. V was cut by 0 bases and J by 1 base, with 9 bases left in between. CDR3 bases: TGTGCCAGCAGCGTAGGCAGGGGAGGCACAGATACGCAGTATTTT. This codes for CASSVGRGGTDTQYF. The complete variable domain, with remaining parts taken from reference TRBV9 and TRBJ2-3, reads DSGVTQTPKHLITATGQRVTLRCSPRSGDLSVYWYQQSLDQGLQFLIQYYNGEERAKGNILERFSAQQFPDLHSELNLSSLELGDSALYFCASSVGRGGTDTQYFGPGTRLTVL.

This clonotype was detected many times. This chain links TRBV6-1 with TRBJ2-5, with 7 bases identical to TRBD1. V lost 4 bases, J lost 1 base, and 6 bases stayed unmatched. The germline CDR1 and CDR2 sequences are MNHNS and SASEGT. CDR3 length: 15 amino acids. In DNA, the CDR3 is TGTGCCAGCAGTGCCCCTACAGGGGTCCAAGAGACCCAGTACTTC. Protein sequence: CASSAPTGVQETQYF.

This clonotype has just a few counts. The V gene is TRBV24-1, the J gene TRBJ2-1; D is possibly TRBD2 (5 bases). V shed 3 bases and J shed 3 bases, with 23 bases lying between them. Germline V lookup: CDR1 KGHDR, CDR2 SFDVKD. There are 19 residues in the CDR3. CDR3 region: CATSDGSDSSQRDYNEQFF. The CDR3 coding sequence is TGTGCCACCAGTGATGGATCGGACTCATCCCAACGCGACTACAATGAGCAGTTCTTC.

This clonotype occurred many times. The chain is built from TRBV18 and TRBJ2-3; TRBD1 agrees at 8 bases. The CDR3 covers 13 residues. The germline gives CDR1 KGHSH, CDR2 LQKENI. V shed 8 bases, J shed 3 bases, and the junction held 4 bases outside the gene matches. The chain's CDR3 is CASQGQETDTQYF. DNA of the CDR3: TGTGCCAGCCAGGGACAGGAGACAGATACGCAGTATTTT.

This chain joins TRBV7-9 and TRBJ2-7; no clear D. V was shortened by 2 bases and J by 6 bases, with 11 bases between the two germline ends. Germline lookup yields CDR1 SEHNR and CDR2 FQNEAQ (reference sequence). CDR3 size: 13 residues. CDR3 region: CASSLRHGVEQYF. The CDR3 nucleotides are TGTGCCAGCAGCTTACGTCATGGGGTCGAGCAGTACTTC.

V usage is TRBV6-2 or TRBV6-3 and J usage is TRBJ1-1; D is ambiguous. V lost 0 bases and J 10 bases, leaving 9 bases between the germline ends. The CDR3 has 12 amino acids. Looked up from germline, CDR1 is MNHEY and CDR2 is SVGEGT. As DNA, the CDR3 is TGTGCCAGCAGTTACTCGAGTCTGGGAGCTTTCTTT. Protein sequence: CASSYSSLGAFF.

This chain uses TRBV4-1 with TRBJ2-5, with D tentatively TRBD1 (5 bases). Per the germline V gene, CDR1 is MGHRA and CDR2 is YSYEKL. Trimming pared 0 bases from V and 2 bases from J, leaving 7 bases between. CDR3 length: 14 residues. The chain's CDR3 is CASSQDDSQETQYF. The CDR3 nucleotides are TGCGCCAGCAGCCAAGACGACAGTCAAGAGACCCAGTACTTC.

This clonotype was seen ten or more times. This rearrangement joins TRBV7-9 to TRBJ2-5, with D hard to call. Between the trimmed V and J ends, which lost 3 bases and 4 bases, there was a span of 9 bases. Germline V gives CDR1 SEHNR, CDR2 FQNEAQ (reference sequence). CDR3 length equals 13 residues. The CDR3 loop is CASSFRDRETQYF. As DNA, the CDR3 is TGTGCCAGCAGCTTTAGGGATCGAGAGACCCAGTACTTC.

The sample holds many counts of this clonotype. This rearrangement joins TRBV18 to TRBJ1-1, with TRBD1 matching 7 bases. CDR1 is KGHSH and CDR2 is LQKENI in the germline V gene. The CDR3 has 14 amino acids. With 6 bases clipped from V and 6 bases from J, the junction kept 10 bases outside the gene matches. CDR3 residues: CASSEGARVAEAFF. DNA of the CDR3: TGTGCCAGCTCGGAGGGGGCTAGGGTAGCTGAAGCTTTCTTT.

This clonotype was picked up many times. The V call is TRBV2, the J call TRBJ1-1; TRBD1 is a possible D gene (5 bases). There are 17 residues in the CDR3. Germline CDR1 and CDR2: SNHLY and FYNNEI. Between the trimmed V and J ends, which lost 6 bases and 1 base, there was a span of 21 bases. The DNA for the CDR3 is TGTGCCAGCAGCAAGCGCCGGGACCTCGGGCCGAACACTGAAGCTTTCTTT. This codes for CASSKRRDLGPNTEAFF.

This clonotype has ten or more counts. The genes are TRBV5-5 and TRBJ2-7; TRBD2 aligns across 8 bases. Per the germline V gene, CDR1 is SGHKS and CDR2 is YYEKEE (reference sequence). There are 15 residues in the CDR3. Germline trimming cut 0 bases from V and 4 bases from J; bases unmatched to any gene: 6. CDR3 amino acids: CASSLEVLAAYEQYF. In DNA form, the CDR3 reads TGTGCCAGCAGCTTGGAGGTACTAGCGGCTTACGAGCAGTACTTC.

The rearrangement joins TRBV18 to TRBJ1-3; D is unclear. The germline V gene has CDR1 KGHSH and CDR2 LQKENI. The germline V and J ends were trimmed by 3 bases and 0 bases, with 6 bases remaining between them. The length of the CDR3 is 14 residues. Here the CDR3 DNA reads TGTGCCAGCTCACCGGGAGCCTCTGGAAACACCATATATTTT. Its protein product is CASSPGASGNTIYF.

The chain combines TRBV5-1 with TRBJ2-1, with 14 bases matching TRBD2. Germline loops: CDR1 SGHRS, CDR2 YFSETQ. The CDR3 sequence is 16 residues long. With V trimmed by 2 bases and J by 8 bases, 6 bases remained unmatched. This CDR3 is CASSFRLAGGHYEQFF. The CDR3 bases are TGCGCCAGCAGCTTTCGACTAGCGGGAGGGCATTATGAGCAGTTCTTC.

This clonotype came up many times. The chain carries TRBV9 and TRBJ2-7; D possibly corresponds to TRBD2 (6 bases). Germline V CDR1 and CDR2: SGDLS, YYNGEE. Trimming stripped 3 bases from V and 2 bases from J, with 12 bases between. The CDR3 consists of 14 residues. This chain's CDR3 is CASSDQRAPYEQYF. DNA of the CDR3: TGTGCCAGCAGCGACCAGCGGGCACCCTACGAGCAGTACTTC.